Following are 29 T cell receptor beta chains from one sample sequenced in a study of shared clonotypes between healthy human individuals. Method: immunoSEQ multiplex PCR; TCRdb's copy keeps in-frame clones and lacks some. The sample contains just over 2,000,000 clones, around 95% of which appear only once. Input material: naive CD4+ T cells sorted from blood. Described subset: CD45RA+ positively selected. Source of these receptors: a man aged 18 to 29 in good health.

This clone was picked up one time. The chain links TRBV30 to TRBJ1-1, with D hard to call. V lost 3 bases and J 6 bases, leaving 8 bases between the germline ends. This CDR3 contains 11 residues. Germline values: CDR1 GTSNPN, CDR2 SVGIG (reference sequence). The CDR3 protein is CAWSTEAEAFF. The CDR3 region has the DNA TGTGCCTGGAGCACAGAGGCTGAAGCTTTCTTT.

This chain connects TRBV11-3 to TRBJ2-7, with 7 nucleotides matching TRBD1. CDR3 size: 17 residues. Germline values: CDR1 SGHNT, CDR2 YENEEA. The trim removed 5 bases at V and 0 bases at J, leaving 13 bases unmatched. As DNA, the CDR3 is TGTGCCAGCAGCCCTAGCTGGGGACAGACGATCTCCTACGAGCAGTACTTC. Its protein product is CASSPSWGQTISYEQYF. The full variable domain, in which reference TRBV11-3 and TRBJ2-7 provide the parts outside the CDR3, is EAGVVQSPRYKIIEKKQPVAFWCNPISGHNTLYWYLQNLGQGPELLIRYENEEAVDDSQLPKDRFSAERLKGVDSTLKIQPAELGDSAVYLCASSPSWGQTISYEQYFGPGTRLTVT.

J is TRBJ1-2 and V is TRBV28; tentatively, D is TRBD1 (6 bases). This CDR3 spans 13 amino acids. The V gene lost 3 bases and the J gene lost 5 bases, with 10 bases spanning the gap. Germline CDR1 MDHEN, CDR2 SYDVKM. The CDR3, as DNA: TGTGCCAGCAGTTTGCGGACAGTTTATGGCTACACCTTC. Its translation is CASSLRTVYGYTF.

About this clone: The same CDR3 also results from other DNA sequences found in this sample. Here the CDR3 reads CAISDPGRNTGELFF. The CDR3 DNA follows: TGTGCCATCAGTGACCCGGGCCGGAACACCGGGGAGCTGTTTTTT. The chain uses TRBV10-3 and TRBJ2-2, with no clear D. CDR1 and CDR2 (germline): ENHRY, SYGVKD. This CDR3 has 15 amino acids. V gave up 3 bases and J gave up 1 base, with 9 bases separating them.

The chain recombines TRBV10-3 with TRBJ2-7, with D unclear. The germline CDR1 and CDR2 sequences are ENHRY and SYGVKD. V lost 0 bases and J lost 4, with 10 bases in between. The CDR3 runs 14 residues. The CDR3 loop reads CAISESDGLYEQYF. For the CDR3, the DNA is TGTGCCATCAGTGAGTCGGACGGTCTATACGAGCAGTACTTC.

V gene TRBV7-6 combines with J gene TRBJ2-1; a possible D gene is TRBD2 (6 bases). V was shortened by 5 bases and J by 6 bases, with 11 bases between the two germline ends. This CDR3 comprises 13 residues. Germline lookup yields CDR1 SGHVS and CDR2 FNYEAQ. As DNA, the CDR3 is TGTGCCAGCAGCCCTAGGGACTCCAATGAGCAGTTCTTC. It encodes CASSPRDSNEQFF.

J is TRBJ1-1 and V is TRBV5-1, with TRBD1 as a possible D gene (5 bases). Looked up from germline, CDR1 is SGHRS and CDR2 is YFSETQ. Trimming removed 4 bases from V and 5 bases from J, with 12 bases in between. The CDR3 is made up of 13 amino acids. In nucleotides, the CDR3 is TGCGCCAGCAGCCAGGGCGGGGGAACTGAAGCTTTCTTT. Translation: CASSQGGGTEAFF. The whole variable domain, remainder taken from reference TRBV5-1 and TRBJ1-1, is KAGVTQTPRYLIKTRGQQVTLSCSPISGHRSVSWYQQTPGQGLQFLFEYFSETQRNKGNFPGRFSGRQFSNSRSEMNVSTLELGDSALYLCASSQGGGTEAFFGQGTRLTVV.

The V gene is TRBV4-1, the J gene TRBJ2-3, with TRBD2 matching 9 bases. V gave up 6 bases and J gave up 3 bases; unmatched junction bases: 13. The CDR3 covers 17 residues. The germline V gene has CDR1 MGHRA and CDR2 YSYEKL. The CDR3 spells CASRPVGRGGPTDTQYF. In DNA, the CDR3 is TGCGCCAGCAGGCCTGTCGGGCGGGGGGGACCTACAGATACGCAGTATTTT.

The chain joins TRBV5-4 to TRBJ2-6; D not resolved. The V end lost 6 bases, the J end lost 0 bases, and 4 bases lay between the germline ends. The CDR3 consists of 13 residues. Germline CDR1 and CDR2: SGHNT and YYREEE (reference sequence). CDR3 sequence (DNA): TGTGCCAGCACGACCTCTGGGGCCAACGTCCTGACTTTC. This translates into CASTTSGANVLTF.

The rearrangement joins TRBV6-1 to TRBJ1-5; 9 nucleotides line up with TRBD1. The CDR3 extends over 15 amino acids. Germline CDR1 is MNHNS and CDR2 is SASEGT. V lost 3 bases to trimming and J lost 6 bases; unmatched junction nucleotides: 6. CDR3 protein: CASSDTGGGGQPQHF. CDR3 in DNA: TGTGCCAGCAGTGATACAGGGGGCGGAGGTCAGCCCCAGCATTTT.

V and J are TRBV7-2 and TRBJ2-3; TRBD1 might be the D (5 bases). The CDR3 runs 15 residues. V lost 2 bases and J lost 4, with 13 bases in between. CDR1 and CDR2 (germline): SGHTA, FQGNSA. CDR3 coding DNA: TGTGCCAGCAGCTTACAGGGAAGGGGCCCAGATACGCAGTATTTT. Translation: CASSLQGRGPDTQYF. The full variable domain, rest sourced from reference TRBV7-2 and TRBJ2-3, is GAGVSQSPSNKVTEKGKDVELRCDPISGHTALYWYRQSLGQGLEFLIYFQGNSAPDKSGLPSDRFSAERTGGSVSTLTIQRTQQEDSAVYLCASSLQGRGPDTQYFGPGTRLTVL.

CDR3 sequence reads: CASSIENLLGSTNEKLFF. In DNA form, the CDR3 reads TGTGCCAGTAGTATAGAGAACCTGCTGGGCTCAACTAATGAAAAACTGTTTTTT. The J gene is TRBJ1-4, the V gene TRBV19; D remains unclear. V lost 0 bases to trimming and J lost 0 bases, with 14 bases between them. Germline V CDR1 and CDR2: LNHDA, SQIVND (reference sequence). This CDR3 is 18 amino acids long.

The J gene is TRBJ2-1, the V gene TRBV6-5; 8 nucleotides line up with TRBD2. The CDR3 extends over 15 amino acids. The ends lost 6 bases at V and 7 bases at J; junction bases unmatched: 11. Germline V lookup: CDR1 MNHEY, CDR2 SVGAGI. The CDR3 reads CASRYRGGSQNEQFF. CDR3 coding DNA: TGTGCCAGCAGGTATCGGGGGGGCAGCCAGAATGAGCAGTTCTTC.

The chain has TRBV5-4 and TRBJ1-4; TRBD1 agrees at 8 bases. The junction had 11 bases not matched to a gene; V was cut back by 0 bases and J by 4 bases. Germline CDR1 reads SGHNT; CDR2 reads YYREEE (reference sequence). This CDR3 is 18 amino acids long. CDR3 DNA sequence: TGTGCCAGCAGCTTGGCCGGCAGGGGGCGCCCAGATAATGAAAAACTGTTTTTT. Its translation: CASSLAGRGRPDNEKLFF.

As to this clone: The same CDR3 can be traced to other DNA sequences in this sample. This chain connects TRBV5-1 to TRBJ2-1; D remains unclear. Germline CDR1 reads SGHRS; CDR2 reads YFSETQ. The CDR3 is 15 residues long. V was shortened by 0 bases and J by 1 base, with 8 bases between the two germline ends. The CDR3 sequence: CASSLESSSYNEQFF. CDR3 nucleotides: TGCGCCAGCAGCTTGGAATCCTCGTCCTACAATGAGCAGTTCTTC.

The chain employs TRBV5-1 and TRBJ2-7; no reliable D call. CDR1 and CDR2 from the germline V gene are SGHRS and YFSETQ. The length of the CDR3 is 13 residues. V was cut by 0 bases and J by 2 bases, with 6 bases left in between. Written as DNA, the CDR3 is TGCGCCAGCAGCTTGGACTATACCTACGAGCAGTACTTC. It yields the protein CASSLDYTYEQYF.

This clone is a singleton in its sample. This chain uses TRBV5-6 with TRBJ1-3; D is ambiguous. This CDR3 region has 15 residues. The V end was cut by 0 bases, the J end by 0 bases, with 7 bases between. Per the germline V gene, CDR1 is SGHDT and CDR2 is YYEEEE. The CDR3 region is CASSLGWVSGNTIYF. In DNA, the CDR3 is TGTGCCAGCAGCTTGGGCTGGGTCTCTGGAAACACCATATATTTT.

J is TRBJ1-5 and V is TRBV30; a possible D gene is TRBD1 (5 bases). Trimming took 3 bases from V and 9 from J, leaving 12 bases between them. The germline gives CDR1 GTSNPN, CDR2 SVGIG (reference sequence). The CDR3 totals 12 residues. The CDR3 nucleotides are TGTGCCTGGAGGGAAGGGGCCGGGCCCCAGCATTTT. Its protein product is CAWREGAGPQHF.

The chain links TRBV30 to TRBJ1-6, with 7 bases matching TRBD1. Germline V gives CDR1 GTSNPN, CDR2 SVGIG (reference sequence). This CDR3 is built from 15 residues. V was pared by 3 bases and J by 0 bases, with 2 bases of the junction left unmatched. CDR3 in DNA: TGTGCCTGGAGAGGGGACAGCTCCTATAATTCACCCCTCCACTTT. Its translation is CAWRGDSSYNSPLHF.

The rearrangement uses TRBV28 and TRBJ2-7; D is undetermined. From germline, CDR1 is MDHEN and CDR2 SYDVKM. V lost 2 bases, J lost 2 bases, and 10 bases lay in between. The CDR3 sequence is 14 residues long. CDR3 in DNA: TGTGCCAGCAGTTTACTGGACGCCCCCTACGAGCAGTACTTC. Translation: CASSLLDAPYEQYF.

Written as DNA, the CDR3 is TGTGCCATCAGTGTCGACTGGACCACAGATACGCAGTATTTT. This translates into CAISVDWTTDTQYF. V gene TRBV10-3 combines with J gene TRBJ2-3; no definite D call. Germline V gives CDR1 ENHRY, CDR2 SYGVKD. The V gene lost 4 bases and the J gene lost 2 bases, with 10 bases spanning the gap. The length of the CDR3 is 14 residues.

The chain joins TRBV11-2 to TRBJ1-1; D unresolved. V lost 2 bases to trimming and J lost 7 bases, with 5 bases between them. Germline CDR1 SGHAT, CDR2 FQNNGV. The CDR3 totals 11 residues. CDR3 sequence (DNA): TGTGCCAGCAGCTTATACGGTGAAGCTTTCTTT. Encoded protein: CASSLYGEAFF.

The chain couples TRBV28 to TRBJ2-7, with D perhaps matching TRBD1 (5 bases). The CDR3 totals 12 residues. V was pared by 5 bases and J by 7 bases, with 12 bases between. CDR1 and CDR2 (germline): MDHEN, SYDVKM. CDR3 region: CASSDNRSEQYF. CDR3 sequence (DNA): TGTGCCAGCAGTGACAACAGGTCTGAGCAGTACTTC.

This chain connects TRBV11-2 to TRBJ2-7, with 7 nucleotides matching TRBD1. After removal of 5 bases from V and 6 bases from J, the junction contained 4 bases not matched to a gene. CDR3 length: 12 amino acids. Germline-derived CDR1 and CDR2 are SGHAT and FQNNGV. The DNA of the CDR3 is TGTGCCAGCAGCCCCGGACAGGCCGAGCAGTACTTC. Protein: CASSPGQAEQYF.

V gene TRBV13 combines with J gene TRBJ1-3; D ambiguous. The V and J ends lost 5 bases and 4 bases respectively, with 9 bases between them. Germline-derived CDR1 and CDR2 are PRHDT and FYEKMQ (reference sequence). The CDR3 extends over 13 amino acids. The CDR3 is CASSPAGGNTIYF. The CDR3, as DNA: TGTGCCAGCAGCCCCGCGGGCGGAAACACCATATATTTT.

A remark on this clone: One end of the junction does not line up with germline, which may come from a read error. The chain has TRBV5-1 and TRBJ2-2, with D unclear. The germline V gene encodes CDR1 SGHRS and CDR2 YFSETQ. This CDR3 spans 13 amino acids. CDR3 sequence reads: CASSLTPTWELFF. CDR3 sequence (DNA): TGCGCCAGCAGCCTCACCCCCACCTGGGAGCTGTTTTTT.

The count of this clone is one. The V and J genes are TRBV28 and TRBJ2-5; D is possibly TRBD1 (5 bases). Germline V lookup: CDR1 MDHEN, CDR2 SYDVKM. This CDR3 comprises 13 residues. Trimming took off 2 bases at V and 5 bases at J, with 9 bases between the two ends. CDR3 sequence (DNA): TGTGCCAGCAGTTTACAGGGTAGTGAGACCCAGTACTTC. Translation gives CASSLQGSETQYF.

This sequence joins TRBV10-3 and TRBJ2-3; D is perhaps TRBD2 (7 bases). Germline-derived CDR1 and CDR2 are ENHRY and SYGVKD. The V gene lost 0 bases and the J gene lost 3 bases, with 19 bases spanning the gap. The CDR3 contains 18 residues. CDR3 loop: CAISESRVRGGLTDTQYF. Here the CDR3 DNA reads TGTGCCATCAGTGAGTCGCGTGTGAGGGGGGGCCTGACAGATACGCAGTATTTT.

The CDR3 DNA reads TGTGCCAGCAGTTCCCGGGGGCAAGGCGAGCAGTACTTC. It codes for CASSSRGQGEQYF. The rearrangement links TRBV7-2 to TRBJ2-7, with D perhaps assigned TRBD1 or TRBD2 (6 bases each). Trimming removed 6 bases at V and 6 bases at J, with 15 bases between. CDR1 and CDR2 (germline): SGHTA, FQGNSA. The CDR3 covers 13 residues.